This T cell receptor beta chain was obtained from a study of T cell responses to AZD1222 COVID-19 vaccine. General study points: Variant regions that are unmutated are reportedly the target of nearly half of spike-specific TCRs. No day 14 peak samples; only post-peak repertoires were characterized.

This clone was seen a single time. What it recognizes is unknown. Sequencing was performed with immunoSEQ multiplex PCR; in TCRdb, only in-frame clones are kept and a portion is missing. The profile shows about 140,000 clones, about nine tenths of them singletons. The V and J ends lost 4 bases and 3 bases respectively, with 16 bases between them. Germline lookup yields CDR1 SNHLY and CDR2 FYNNEI. This CDR3 is 15 amino acids long. The sample in question was peripheral blood, obtained on day 0 of AZD1222 vaccination. J is TRBJ2-7 and V is TRBV2; possible D gene TRBD2, 6 bases. The clonotype comes from an adult in good health. The CDR3 bases are TGTGCCAGCAGTGGTCCACGGACTACCCTCTACGAGCAGTACTTC. This encodes CASSGPRTTLYEQYF. Variable domain in full (rest from reference TRBV2 and TRBJ2-7): EPEVTQTPSHQVTQMGQEVILRCVPISNHLYFYWYRQILGQKVEFLVSFYNNEISEKSEIFDDQFSVERPDGSNFTLKIRSTKLEDSAMYFCASSGPRTTLYEQYFGPGTRLTVT.